This note documents a single T cell receptor (beta chain) sequence. Libraries were prepared by immunoSEQ multiplex PCR; TCRdb keeps only in-frame clonotypes and omits some of them. The sample includes about 350,000 clones, about 90% seen only once; the top ten take roughly 1%. The data were taken from a study of blood T cell repertoires in COVID-19. Trimming took off 5 bases at V and 5 bases at J, with 15 bases between the two ends. CDR3 size: 14 residues. The V gene's germline CDR1 is SEHNR and CDR2 FQNEAQ (reference sequence). Sequences were obtained from PBMCs or T cells enriched from blood (not recorded which). This TCR was sampled from a woman in her twenties or thirties who had recovered from COVID-19. V and J are TRBV7-9 and TRBJ2-5; TRBD2 is a possible D gene (5 bases). Here the CDR3 DNA reads TGTGCCAGCAGCCCCTGGACTGCTCATGAGACCCAGTACTTC. Translating it yields CASSPWTAHETQYF.